Listed here is a single T cell receptor beta chain. Its antigen is not known. This entry comes from a study of cytomegalovirus exposure and HLA in healthy donors. Study results and caveats: In vitro checks showed that three CMV-associated chains really do target CMV antigens. Cytomegalovirus status was reportedly diagnosed by the classifier with high sensitivity and specificity.

The donors formed part of the 120-subject validation cohort, distinct from the 666-subject first cohort. Here immunoSEQ multiplex PCR was the method, and the copy in TCRdb shows in-frame clones only, minus some. Of roughly 120,000 clones in the sample, more than 75% were seen once. Germline V gene data show CDR1 as SGHRS and CDR2 as YFSETQ. V lost 4 bases and J lost 11, with 18 bases in between. The CDR3 runs to 13 residues. The chain has TRBV5-1 and TRBJ1-1; D ambiguous. The source material was PBMCs. The clonotype was recovered from a woman aged 25 to 45 in good health and CMV-seropositive. The chain's CDR3 is CASSPGEGWTAFF. For the CDR3, the DNA is TGCGCCAGCAGCCCCGGGGAAGGGTGGACGGCTTTCTTT. Using reference TRBV5-1 and TRBJ1-1 for the parts outside the CDR3, the full variable domain is KAGVTQTPRYLIKTRGQQVTLSCSPISGHRSVSWYQQTPGQGLQFLFEYFSETQRNKGNFPGRFSGRQFSNSRSEMNVSTLELGDSALYLCASSPGEGWTAFFGQGTRLTVV.